This TCR beta chain was documented in a study of T cell responses to AZD1222 COVID-19 vaccine. Study-level points and caveats: Only a handful of people who got AZD1222 tested seropositive at baseline. Once two AZD1222 doses were given, Spike-specific TCR breadth and depth went up. The peak T cell response came first, and repertoires were sampled only after it.

There are 13 residues in the CDR3. Trimming cost V 6 bases and J 3 bases; bases outside gene matches: 1. Germline assignment: CDR1 SNHLY and CDR2 FYNNEI. In regard to this clone: The antigen remains undetermined.

Assay used: immunoSEQ multiplex PCR; TCRdb lists only in-frame clones, some missing. The table lists around 150,000 clones, approximately 90% of them singletons. Pooled together were second doses at about 4 or about 12 weeks. This sequence originates from an adult who received the AZD1222 COVID-19 vaccine. Here the sequenced sample was peripheral blood, taken 28 days after the second AZD1222 dose. The chain recombines TRBV2 with TRBJ1-2, with TRBD1 matching 10 bases. The CDR3 coding sequence is TGTGCCAGCAGGGGGACAGGGGACTATGGCTACACCTTC. This translates into CASRGTGDYGYTF.